A single sample gave rise to the 19 T cell receptor beta chains below, sequenced in a study of cytomegalovirus exposure and HLA in healthy donors. Primers: 60 Vbeta forward and 13 Jbeta reverse. The protocol was immunoSEQ multiplex PCR, while the TCRdb copy is restricted to in-frame clones and leaves out a portion. This sample contains around 29,000 clones. Material for sequencing was PBMCs. The receptors here all came from a young man in good health and CMV-seronegative.

CDR3 amino acids: CASSQDAARRDTGELFF. DNA for the CDR3: TGCGCCAGCAGCCAAGACGCGGCCCGTCGAGACACCGGGGAGCTGTTTTTT. The genes are TRBV4-3 and TRBJ2-2; unclear D gene. The V gene lost 0 bases and the J gene lost 3 bases, with 14 bases spanning the gap. CDR3 length equals 17 residues. Germline values: CDR1 LGHNA, CDR2 YSLEER.

The chain has TRBV18 and TRBJ1-1; unclear D gene. With 3 bases removed from V and 5 bases from J, the gap between germline ends came to 13 bases. The CDR3 is made up of 14 amino acids. CDR1 is KGHSH and CDR2 is LQKENI in the germline V gene. CDR3 amino acids: CASSPPVMRTEAFF. CDR3 nucleotides: TGTGCCAGCTCACCGCCTGTCATGAGAACTGAAGCTTTCTTT.

V usage is TRBV27 and J usage is TRBJ1-2; 7 bases are shared with TRBD1. J gave up 6 bases and V 4 bases, and 5 bases lay outside the gene matches. The CDR3 sequence is 13 residues long. In germline, CDR1 is MNHEY, CDR2 SMNVEV (reference sequence). CDR3: CASSSTGINGYTF. The CDR3 DNA sequence: TGTGCCAGCAGTTCGACAGGGATTAATGGCTACACCTTC.

The chain is built from TRBV19 and TRBJ1-1; D is ambiguous. This CDR3 is 15 amino acids long. Germline loops: CDR1 LNHDA, CDR2 SQIVND (reference sequence). Trimming removed 1 base at V and 0 bases at J, with 9 bases between. CDR3 region: CASSIGPRLNTEAFF. The CDR3 coding sequence is TGTGCCAGTAGTATAGGTCCTAGGCTGAACACTGAAGCTTTCTTT.

J is TRBJ1-6 and V is TRBV10-3; 7 bases map to TRBD1. The length of the CDR3 is 13 residues. Germline V gene data show CDR1 as ENHRY and CDR2 as SYGVKD. V shed 10 bases and J 6 bases; nucleotides not matched to a gene: 6. The CDR3 region is CATTGTANSPLHF. In DNA form, the CDR3 reads TGTGCCACGACCGGGACAGCTAATTCACCCCTCCACTTT.

J is TRBJ2-3 and V is TRBV7-2; D is possibly TRBD2 (5 bases). Looked up from germline, CDR1 is SGHTA and CDR2 is FQGNSA. There are 12 residues in the CDR3. Trimming took off 5 bases at V and 6 bases at J, with 9 bases between the two ends. The CDR3 spells CASSQPGDTQYF. Here the CDR3 DNA reads TGTGCCAGCAGCCAACCGGGGGATACGCAGTATTTT.

CDR3 in amino acids: CASSIGWGPTGQDEQYF. CDR3 sequence (DNA): TGTGCCAGTAGTATCGGTTGGGGTCCGACAGGGCAGGACGAGCAGTACTTC. V is TRBV19 and J is TRBJ2-7; 7 nucleotides agree with TRBD1. This CDR3 spans 17 amino acids. Trimming cost V 3 bases and J 5 bases; bases outside gene matches: 16. From germline, CDR1 is LNHDA and CDR2 SQIVND (reference sequence).

This chain connects TRBV7-8 to TRBJ2-2; 9 positions agree with TRBD2. Germline loops: CDR1 SGHVS, CDR2 FQNEAQ. This CDR3 is 16 amino acids long. V lost 3 bases, J lost 1 base, and 3 bases stayed unmatched. The CDR3 DNA is TGTGCCAGCAGCTTCGTAGCGGGGGTGAACACCGGGGAGCTGTTTTTT. Its protein is CASSFVAGVNTGELFF.

V usage is TRBV9 and J usage is TRBJ2-5, with 7 bases that match TRBD1. The ends lost 1 base at V and 1 base at J; junction bases unmatched: 4. Germline V CDR1 and CDR2: SGDLS, YYNGEE. This CDR3 is built from 15 residues. The CDR3 region is CASSVTTGSQETQYF. The DNA for the CDR3 is TGTGCCAGCAGCGTAACGACAGGGTCCCAAGAGACCCAGTACTTC.

The chain joins TRBV7-9 to TRBJ1-1; 8 bases fit TRBD1. The V gene's germline CDR1 is SEHNR and CDR2 FQNEAQ (reference sequence). The J segment lost 7 bases and the V segment lost 5 bases, leaving 6 bases of the junction unmatched. The CDR3 spans 13 residues. This CDR3 is CASSPPGGYEAFF. CDR3 nucleotides: TGTGCCAGCAGCCCTCCAGGGGGCTATGAAGCTTTCTTT. The whole variable domain, filled in from reference TRBV7-9 and TRBJ1-1, reads DTGVSQNPRHKITKRGQNVTFRCDPISEHNRLYWYRQTLGQGPEFLTYFQNEAQLEKSRLLSDRFSAERPKGSFSTLEIQRTEQGDSAMYLCASSPPGGYEAFFGQGTRLTVV.

The V and J genes are TRBV18 and TRBJ2-7, with TRBD1 as a possible D gene (6 bases). The CDR3 runs 13 residues. The V gene lost 8 bases and the J gene lost 2 bases, with 13 bases spanning the gap. Looked up from germline, CDR1 is KGHSH and CDR2 is LQKENI. This CDR3 reads CASRGQLAYEQYF. As DNA, the CDR3 is TGTGCCAGCCGTGGACAGCTTGCCTACGAGCAGTACTTC.

The chain links TRBV12-5 to TRBJ2-5; D is possibly TRBD2 (6 bases). In germline, CDR1 is LGHNT, CDR2 FRNRAP. With 5 bases removed from V and 2 bases from J, the gap between germline ends came to 30 bases. There are 20 residues in the CDR3. The CDR3 loop reads CASGGGRKINQGKPQETQYF. In nucleotides, the CDR3 is TGTGCTAGTGGTGGGGGGAGGAAAATCAATCAGGGTAAGCCTCAAGAGACCCAGTACTTC.

The chain combines TRBV7-9 with TRBJ1-1; a weak D match, TRBD1 (6 bases). V lost 9 bases and J lost 10, with 18 bases in between. Per the germline V gene, CDR1 is SEHNR and CDR2 is FQNEAQ (reference sequence). The CDR3 is 12 residues long. The CDR3 nucleotides read TGTGCCAGTAACAGGGCTGGGGGCCCAGCTTTCTTT. Amino acid sequence: CASNRAGGPAFF.

The gene calls are TRBV5-1 and TRBJ2-5; D uncertain. The CDR3 has 12 residues. V shed 2 bases and J shed 1 base, with 3 bases lying between them. From germline, CDR1 is SGHRS and CDR2 YFSETQ. CDR3 in amino acids: CASSFLQETQYF. Here the CDR3 DNA reads TGCGCCAGCAGCTTCCTCCAAGAGACCCAGTACTTC.

The chain employs TRBV19 and TRBJ1-1; no firm D call. The germline CDR1 and CDR2 sequences are LNHDA and SQIVND (reference sequence). Trimming took off 0 bases at V and 4 bases at J, with 18 bases between the two ends. This CDR3 spans 17 amino acids. CDR3 region: CASSIEITKGSGTEAFF. CDR3 DNA sequence: TGTGCCAGTAGTATAGAAATTACAAAAGGGAGCGGCACTGAAGCTTTCTTT. The full variable domain, completed using reference TRBV19 and TRBJ1-1, is DGGITQSPKYLFRKEGQNVTLSCEQNLNHDAMYWYRQDPGQGLRLIYYSQIVNDFQKGDIAEGYSVSREKKESFPLTVTSAQKNPTAFYLCASSIEITKGSGTEAFFGQGTRLTVV.

V is TRBV4-2 and J is TRBJ2-3; the match to TRBD1 covers 10 bases. The CDR3 is 17 amino acids. CDR1 is LGHNA and CDR2 is YNFKEQ in the germline V gene. V lost 0 bases and J lost 6; bases outside the gene matches: 9. CDR3 in DNA: TGTGCCAGCAGCCAAGAATTGCCGGGACAGGGGACCGATACGCAGTATTTT. This encodes CASSQELPGQGTDTQYF.

The chain combines TRBV6-5 with TRBJ2-7; no reliable D call. Trimming took off 0 bases at V and 1 base at J, with 7 bases between the two ends. Germline V CDR1 and CDR2: MNHEY, SVGAGI. The CDR3 runs 14 residues. The CDR3 reads CASSYSGRSYEQYF. In DNA, the CDR3 is TGTGCCAGCAGTTACTCGGGCCGTTCCTACGAGCAGTACTTC.

The chain couples TRBV5-1 to TRBJ1-5, with no clear D. CDR3 size: 13 residues. V was trimmed by 4 bases and J by 7 bases, leaving 12 bases between them. Germline assignment: CDR1 SGHRS and CDR2 YFSETQ. The CDR3 DNA is TGCGCCAGCAGCGTGATGGGCGGGCAGCCCCAGCATTTT. This translates into CASSVMGGQPQHF.

The rearrangement links TRBV19 to TRBJ1-1, with D possibly TRBD1 on 6 matching bases. The CDR3 spans 14 residues. Germline V lookup: CDR1 LNHDA, CDR2 SQIVND (reference sequence). V lost 4 bases and J lost 4, with 13 bases in between. The DNA of the CDR3 is TGTGCCAGTAGTAGAACAGGGATGGGCACTGAAGCTTTCTTT. Translating gives CASSRTGMGTEAFF.